One sample yielded the 24 T cell receptor beta chains listed below, sequenced in a study of T cell changes during pregnancy in multiple sclerosis. The data were produced by immunoSEQ multiplex PCR, yet TCRdb's version contains in-frame clones alone and is incomplete. The sample has approximately 99,000 clones, roughly 92% seen once; the top ten hold almost 1%. This sample comprised peripheral blood, obtained after pregnancy. Receptors originate from a female donor with multiple sclerosis, enrolled in a pregnancy study.

This chain uses TRBV14 with TRBJ1-2; TRBD1 agrees at 8 bases. J gave up 3 bases and V 0 bases, and 6 bases lay outside the gene matches. The CDR3 has 16 residues. Germline V CDR1 and CDR2: SGHDN, FVKESK. CDR3 nucleotides: TGTGCCAGCAGCCAAGAAAACAGGGGGTCTGACTATGGCTACACCTTC. Its translation is CASSQENRGSDYGYTF.

V usage is TRBV12-5 and J usage is TRBJ1-5; TRBD1 might be the D (6 bases). The germline V gene encodes CDR1 LGHNT and CDR2 FRNRAP. This CDR3 has 15 amino acids. Trimming pared 2 bases from V and 6 bases from J, leaving 14 bases between. CDR3 protein: CASGLTRQDGQPQHF. As DNA, the CDR3 is TGTGCTAGTGGTTTGACTAGACAGGATGGTCAGCCCCAGCATTTT.

The chain recombines TRBV9 with TRBJ2-7, with TRBD2 as a possible D gene (7 bases). CDR1 and CDR2 (germline): SGDLS, YYNGEE. The CDR3 runs 14 residues. V was pared by 4 bases and J by 2 bases, with 13 bases between. The CDR3 sequence is CASSTEGGAYEQYF. The CDR3 DNA follows: TGTGCCAGCAGCACCGAGGGGGGGGCCTACGAGCAGTACTTC. Drawing the rest from reference TRBV9 and TRBJ2-7, the complete variable domain is DSGVTQTPKHLITATGQRVTLRCSPRSGDLSVYWYQQSLDQGLQFLIQYYNGEERAKGNILERFSAQQFPDLHSELNLSSLELGDSALYFCASSTEGGAYEQYFGPGTRLTVT.

The chain has TRBV4-2 and TRBJ1-2; 7 nucleotides align to TRBD1. This CDR3 has 15 residues. Germline CDR1 reads LGHNA; CDR2 reads YNFKEQ. Unmatched junction bases numbered 7, after V lost 0 bases and J lost 6 bases. The CDR3 loop reads CASSQDVSTGDGYTF. As DNA, the CDR3 is TGTGCCAGCAGCCAAGACGTCTCAACAGGGGATGGCTACACCTTC.

There are a few counts of this clone. The V gene is TRBV7-9, the J gene TRBJ1-3; D is ambiguous. The ends were cut back, 3 bases at V and 4 bases at J, with 4 bases in the middle. This CDR3 is 12 amino acids long. The germline V gene encodes CDR1 SEHNR and CDR2 FQNEAQ (reference sequence). The CDR3 DNA reads as TGTGCCAGCAGCTTCGGGGGAAACACCATATATTTT. This codes for CASSFGGNTIYF.

The chain couples TRBV5-1 to TRBJ1-3; 11 bases map to TRBD1. V lost 3 bases and J lost 0; bases outside the gene matches: 5. Germline V gives CDR1 SGHRS, CDR2 YFSETQ. This CDR3 comprises 17 residues. In nucleotides, the CDR3 is TGCGCCAGCAGCTCAGGACAGGGGGCCTACTCTGGAAACACCATATATTTT. Encoded protein: CASSSGQGAYSGNTIYF. Combining the CDR3 with reference TRBV5-1 and TRBJ1-3 gives the whole variable domain KAGVTQTPRYLIKTRGQQVTLSCSPISGHRSVSWYQQTPGQGLQFLFEYFSETQRNKGNFPGRFSGRQFSNSRSEMNVSTLELGDSALYLCASSSGQGAYSGNTIYFGEGSWLTVV.

As to this clone: This same CDR3 is encoded by further DNA sequences in the sample. This rearrangement joins TRBV5-1 to TRBJ2-5; D remains unclear. The CDR3 consists of 12 residues. From germline, CDR1 is SGHRS and CDR2 YFSETQ. The V end lost 2 bases, the J end lost 3 bases, and 5 bases lay between the germline ends. The CDR3: CASSLPEETQYF. The CDR3 nucleotides are TGCGCCAGCAGCTTACCGGAAGAGACCCAGTACTTC.

The CDR3 sequence: CASSLFETGSAREQFF. The CDR3 DNA reads as TGCGCCAGCAGCTTGTTTGAGACGGGATCCGCGAGGGAGCAGTTCTTC. This rearrangement joins TRBV5-1 to TRBJ2-1; D might be TRBD2 (5 bases). V was trimmed by 1 base and J by 10 bases, leaving 21 bases between them. This CDR3 has 16 residues. Germline CDR1 is SGHRS and CDR2 is YFSETQ.

V is TRBV5-1 and J is TRBJ2-2, with no clear D. The germline CDR1 and CDR2 sequences are SGHRS and YFSETQ. The CDR3 contains 16 residues. V was trimmed by 2 bases and J by 5 bases, leaving 16 bases between them. The CDR3, as DNA: TGCGCCAGCAGCTTCTCTGCCCCCTCGGTGACCGGGGAGCTGTTTTTT. Its translation: CASSFSAPSVTGELFF. The full variable domain, its missing parts supplied by reference TRBV5-1 and TRBJ2-2, is KAGVTQTPRYLIKTRGQQVTLSCSPISGHRSVSWYQQTPGQGLQFLFEYFSETQRNKGNFPGRFSGRQFSNSRSEMNVSTLELGDSALYLCASSFSAPSVTGELFFGEGSRLTVL.

The V call is TRBV5-1, the J call TRBJ1-5, with a tentative D call TRBD1 (6 bases). The germline V gene has CDR1 SGHRS and CDR2 YFSETQ. V lost 7 bases and J 5 bases, leaving 31 bases between the germline ends. This CDR3 contains 19 residues. CDR3 protein: CASPIGRVRGKVVDQPQHF. The CDR3 nucleotides read TGCGCCAGCCCGATCGGGCGCGTCAGGGGAAAAGTGGTTGATCAGCCCCAGCATTTT.

The table lists this clone with a count of one. The J gene is TRBJ2-2, the V gene TRBV7-8; 13 bases are shared with TRBD2. The CDR3 runs to 15 residues. Germline values: CDR1 SGHVS, CDR2 FQNEAQ. V lost 5 bases and J lost 5; bases outside the gene matches: 2. The CDR3 region has the DNA TGTGCCAGCAGCGGACTAGCGGGAGTAACCGGGGAGCTGTTTTTT. Translation gives CASSGLAGVTGELFF. Supplemented by reference TRBV7-8 and TRBJ2-2, the full variable domain reads GAGVSQSPRYKVAKRGQDVALRCDPISGHVSLFWYQQALGQGPEFLTYFQNEAQLDKSGLPSDRFFAERPEGSVSTLKIQRTQQEDSAVYLCASSGLAGVTGELFFGEGSRLTVL.

The chain combines TRBV30 with TRBJ2-5; 9 bases map to TRBD1. J was trimmed by 5 bases and V by 5 bases; bases with no gene match: 12. The V gene's germline CDR1 is GTSNPN and CDR2 SVGIG (reference sequence). The CDR3 is 15 amino acids. The CDR3 nucleotides are TGTGCCTGGGGGACAGGGAGGGGAGTGTCTGAGACCCAGTACTTC. Translating gives CAWGTGRGVSETQYF.

This chain links TRBV5-1 with TRBJ2-1; weak D call: TRBD1 (6 bases). With 4 bases removed from V and 2 bases from J, the gap between germline ends came to 16 bases. The CDR3 extends over 16 amino acids. CDR1 is SGHRS and CDR2 is YFSETQ in the germline V gene. The CDR3, as DNA: TGCGCCAGCAGCCCGTACACGGACAGCCCCTACAATGAGCAGTTCTTC. This translates into CASSPYTDSPYNEQFF.

CDR3 protein: CASSLSGTGRLLGGYGYTF. The CDR3 coding sequence is TGCGCCAGCAGCTTGTCGGGGACAGGACGCCTTCTAGGAGGCTATGGCTACACCTTC. This rearrangement joins TRBV5-1 to TRBJ1-2; 8 nucleotides align to TRBD1. Germline CDR1 SGHRS, CDR2 YFSETQ. The V and J ends lost 1 base and 4 bases, in that order; junction bases with no gene match: 18. The CDR3 has 19 amino acids.

The J gene is TRBJ1-5, the V gene TRBV7-2, with D possibly matching TRBD1 (6 bases). Germline CDR1 SGHTA, CDR2 FQGNSA. The CDR3 contains 14 residues. V dropped 1 base and J dropped 6 bases, with 10 bases sitting between them. The CDR3 bases are TGTGCCAGCAGCTTAGTAACAGGGTCTCAGCCCCAGCATTTT. Translating it yields CASSLVTGSQPQHF.

The chain employs TRBV21-1 and TRBJ1-2. TRBV21-1 is a recognized pseudogene. This CDR3 has 13 residues. This CDR3 is CASSHFHGDGYTF. CDR3 DNA: TGTGCCAGCAGCCATTTTCACGGGGATGGCTACACCTTC.

This chain links TRBV27 with TRBJ1-4, with D maybe TRBD1 (5 bases). CDR3 length: 12 residues. The germline gives CDR1 MNHEY, CDR2 SMNVEV (reference sequence). Trimming pared 5 bases from V and 8 bases from J, leaving 9 bases between. CDR3 DNA: TGTGCCAGCAGTCAAAACAGGGAAAAACTGTTTTTT. This translates into CASSQNREKLFF.

The chain links TRBV7-9 to TRBJ1-1; D perhaps matches TRBD1 (5 bases). The CDR3 spans 14 residues. CDR1 and CDR2 from the germline V gene are SEHNR and FQNEAQ (reference sequence). V was cut by 6 bases and J by 0 bases, with 11 bases left in between. The CDR3 loop is CASSPSTVNTEAFF. CDR3 bases: TGTGCCAGCAGTCCCTCGACAGTGAACACTGAAGCTTTCTTT.

This chain joins TRBV19 and TRBJ2-1; D ambiguous. Germline V gene lookup returns CDR1 LNHDA and CDR2 SQIVND (reference sequence). There are 14 residues in the CDR3. The germline V and J ends were trimmed by 3 bases and 5 bases, with 11 bases remaining between them. In nucleotides, the CDR3 is TGTGCCAGTAGTATGGCGGATAGACACAATGAGCAGTTCTTC. Translated, it gives CASSMADRHNEQFF.

The table lists this clone with many counts. The V and J genes are TRBV5-1 and TRBJ2-4, with 8 bases lining up with TRBD1. From germline, CDR1 is SGHRS and CDR2 YFSETQ. Unmatched junction bases numbered 10, after V lost 4 bases and J lost 13 bases. The CDR3 is made up of 13 amino acids. The CDR3 sequence: CASSLAGGAGQYF. In nucleotides, the CDR3 is TGCGCCAGCAGCCTTGCAGGGGGCGCCGGGCAGTACTTC.

This rearrangement joins TRBV11-2 to TRBJ2-7, with a tentative D call TRBD2 (6 bases). The V gene's germline CDR1 is SGHAT and CDR2 FQNNGV. CDR3 length: 15 amino acids. V was trimmed by 3 bases and J by 3 bases, leaving 15 bases between them. CDR3 amino acids: CASSLPGSGLYEQYF. The CDR3 DNA sequence: TGTGCCAGCAGCTTGCCAGGTAGCGGCCTCTACGAGCAGTACTTC.

The chain uses TRBV15 and TRBJ2-5; TRBD2 agrees at 8 bases. Germline V gene sequence: CDR1 LNHNV, CDR2 YYDKDF (reference sequence). The CDR3 spans 19 residues. V lost 3 bases and J lost 2; bases outside the gene matches: 17. CDR3 loop: CATSRKSVSPAGGQETQYF. The CDR3 DNA is TGTGCCACCAGCAGGAAGAGTGTTTCCCCCGCGGGGGGTCAAGAGACCCAGTACTTC.

V and J are TRBV5-4 and TRBJ2-5; the match to TRBD2 covers 12 bases. Trimming at V came to 4 bases and at J to 2 bases, leaving 6 bases not matched to a gene. There are 16 residues in the CDR3. Germline lookup yields CDR1 SGHNT and CDR2 YYREEE (reference sequence). The CDR3 coding sequence is TGTGCCAGCAGCATCGGACTAGCGGGGATACAAGAGACCCAGTACTTC. Protein sequence: CASSIGLAGIQETQYF.

The V gene is TRBV2, the J gene TRBJ1-2; 9 positions agree with TRBD1. There are 13 residues in the CDR3. The V gene end was trimmed by 4 bases and the J gene end by 5 bases; junction bases not matched to a gene: 2. Germline V gene data show CDR1 as SNHLY and CDR2 as FYNNEI. The CDR3 spells CASSGDREYGYTF. DNA of the CDR3: TGTGCCAGCAGTGGGGACAGGGAGTATGGCTACACCTTC.